The 29 T cell receptor beta chains presented below share a single source sample, sequenced in a study of blood T cell repertoires in COVID-19. Some clones are missing from TCRdb's copy, which holds only in-frame ones; the method was immunoSEQ multiplex PCR. Of over 85,000 clones in the sample, around 85% are singletons; the top ten hold around 2.9%. Sample: peripheral blood. These receptors all stem from a woman over 75 with COVID-19, enrolled during active disease.

This chain links TRBV12-5 with TRBJ2-1; 7 bases are shared with TRBD2. Germline trimming cut 2 bases from V and 0 bases from J; bases unmatched to any gene: 7. Germline assignment: CDR1 LGHNT and CDR2 FRNRAP. The CDR3 spans 17 residues. The DNA of the CDR3 is TGTGCTAGTGGTTTGAGACCTCCTAGCGGCTCCTACAATGAGCAGTTCTTC. The encoded protein is CASGLRPPSGSYNEQFF.

The chain uses TRBV12-5 and TRBJ2-2; D not certain. Germline CDR1 reads LGHNT; CDR2 reads FRNRAP. The CDR3 loop spans 12 amino acids. V gave up 2 bases and J gave up 6 bases, with 4 bases separating them. The CDR3 region is CASGLSAGELFF. The CDR3, as DNA: TGTGCTAGTGGTTTGTCGGCCGGGGAGCTGTTTTTT.

The chain has TRBV6-5 and TRBJ2-7; perhaps TRBD2 as D (6 bases). Germline CDR1 and CDR2: MNHEY and SVGAGI. Trimming removed 6 bases at V and 0 bases at J, with 12 bases between. This CDR3 has 14 residues. The CDR3: CASRPGLLSYEQYF. The CDR3 DNA follows: TGTGCCAGCAGGCCGGGACTCCTCTCCTACGAGCAGTACTTC.

The rearrangement uses TRBV4-1 and TRBJ1-4; 7 bases align to TRBD1. CDR1 is MGHRA and CDR2 is YSYEKL in the germline V gene. V lost 4 bases to trimming and J lost 4 bases; unmatched junction nucleotides: 6. This CDR3 is built from 15 residues. CDR3: CASSLTGVFNEKLFF. CDR3 nucleotides: TGCGCCAGCAGCCTCACAGGGGTATTTAATGAAAAACTGTTTTTT.

The gene calls are TRBV6-2 or TRBV6-3 and TRBJ2-1; 7 bases are a match to TRBD2. Germline CDR1 and CDR2: MNHEY and SVGEGT. CDR3 length: 14 amino acids. The ends lost 4 bases at V and 3 bases at J; junction bases unmatched: 3. This CDR3 reads CASSSGGGYNEQFF. CDR3 DNA sequence: TGTGCCAGCAGTTCTGGCGGGGGCTACAATGAGCAGTTCTTC.

This clone showed up just once. This rearrangement joins TRBV5-4 to TRBJ2-7, with a possible D match to TRBD2 (6 bases). Germline V gives CDR1 SGHNT, CDR2 YYREEE (reference sequence). CDR3 length: 13 residues. V dropped 0 bases and J dropped 4 bases, with 8 bases sitting between them. CDR3 nucleotide sequence: TGTGCCAGCAGCTTGGTCGGAGGGTACGAGCAGTACTTC. This encodes CASSLVGGYEQYF. The full variable domain, in which reference TRBV5-4 and TRBJ2-7 provide the parts outside the CDR3, is ETGVTQSPTHLIKTRGQQVTLRCSSQSGHNTVSWYQQALGQGPQFIFQYYREEENGRGNFPPRFSGLQFPNYSSELNVNALELDDSALYLCASSLVGGYEQYFGPGTRLTVT.

The rearrangement links TRBV6-5 to TRBJ2-2; weak D call: TRBD2 (5 bases). CDR3 size: 14 residues. V was clipped by 6 bases and J by 2 bases, with 10 bases between them. Looked up from germline, CDR1 is MNHEY and CDR2 is SVGAGI. In DNA form, the CDR3 reads TGTGCCAGCAGATGGACGGGAAACACCGGGGAGCTGTTTTTT. As protein: CASRWTGNTGELFF.

Written as DNA, the CDR3 is TGCGCCAGCAGCTTGGGGACAGGTTATAATTCACCCCTCCACTTT. It yields the protein CASSLGTGYNSPLHF. The chain has TRBV5-1 and TRBJ1-6, with 7 bases aligning to TRBD1. Germline V gives CDR1 SGHRS, CDR2 YFSETQ. The CDR3 covers 15 residues. V lost 0 bases, J lost 4 bases, and 1 base stayed unmatched.

This chain joins TRBV6-6 and TRBJ2-2; D not certain. Germline V gene data show CDR1 as MNHNY and CDR2 as SVGAGI (reference sequence). With 8 bases removed from V and 0 bases from J, the gap between germline ends came to 10 bases. The CDR3 totals 14 residues. The CDR3 loop reads CASLFGPNTGELFF. The DNA for the CDR3 is TGTGCCAGCCTGTTTGGGCCGAACACCGGGGAGCTGTTTTTT.

The chain has TRBV5-1 and TRBJ2-3, with 7 bases that match TRBD1. Germline V gene sequence: CDR1 SGHRS, CDR2 YFSETQ. CDR3 size: 17 residues. Trimming at V came to 0 bases and at J to 3 bases, leaving 10 bases not matched to a gene. Here the CDR3 reads CASSLVARTGSTDTQYF. Written as DNA, the CDR3 is TGCGCCAGCAGCTTGGTGGCCCGGACAGGTTCGACAGATACGCAGTATTTT.

This chain links TRBV18 with TRBJ2-2; TRBD2 aligns across 8 bases. Germline V CDR1 and CDR2: KGHSH, LQKENI. Trimming cost V 0 bases and J 1 base; bases outside gene matches: 4. CDR3 length: 17 residues. The CDR3 DNA is TGTGCCAGCTCACCACCGTGGCTAGCGGGGAACACCGGGGAGCTGTTTTTT. It is translated as CASSPPWLAGNTGELFF.

This chain joins TRBV5-1 and TRBJ2-3, with D unresolved. The V gene's germline CDR1 is SGHRS and CDR2 YFSETQ. V was pared by 4 bases and J by 2 bases, with 5 bases between. This CDR3 has 12 residues. In nucleotides, the CDR3 is TGCGCCAGCAGCCCTTACACAGATACGCAGTATTTT. Translating it yields CASSPYTDTQYF.

V gene TRBV28 combines with J gene TRBJ1-5; D ambiguous. Trimming left V 5 bases short and J 7 bases short, with 12 bases between. The CDR3 is made up of 13 amino acids. The germline gives CDR1 MDHEN, CDR2 SYDVKM. Written as DNA, the CDR3 is TGTGCCAGCAGTCCGAGGGTCAGACAGCCCCAGCATTTT. Translating gives CASSPRVRQPQHF.

This chain uses TRBV4-1 with TRBJ2-3; TRBD2 matches at 12 bases. CDR3 length: 15 amino acids. Germline V gives CDR1 MGHRA, CDR2 YSYEKL. The junction had 5 bases not matched to a gene; V was cut back by 7 bases and J by 3 bases. This CDR3 reads CASTFTSGGTDTQYF. Written as DNA, the CDR3 is TGCGCCAGCACGTTTACTAGCGGGGGGACAGATACGCAGTATTTT.

The sample holds one count of this clone. The V gene is TRBV29-1, the J gene TRBJ2-1, with 7 bases fitting TRBD2. The junction had 8 bases not matched to a gene; V was cut back by 4 bases and J by 8 bases. CDR3 length: 13 amino acids. Germline loops: CDR1 SQVTM, CDR2 ANQGSEA. The CDR3 DNA reads TGCAGCGTTGTACGGGGGGATGTAGATGAGCAGTTCTTC. Protein sequence: CSVVRGDVDEQFF.

The chain carries TRBV18 and TRBJ2-2; maybe TRBD2 (6 bases). From germline, CDR1 is KGHSH and CDR2 LQKENI. V lost 2 bases and J lost 7, with 14 bases in between. The CDR3 totals 15 residues. In DNA form, the CDR3 reads TGTGCCAGCTCACCATCTCGCGGAGGGAACGGGGAGCTGTTTTTT. Protein: CASSPSRGGNGELFF.

J is TRBJ2-7 and V is TRBV2, with D possibly TRBD1 on 6 matching bases. Germline V gives CDR1 SNHLY, CDR2 FYNNEI. CDR3 length: 16 residues. Trimming cost V 6 bases and J 0 bases, with 18 bases left between them. For the CDR3, the DNA is TGTGCCAGCAGGGATTTTTGGACAGCGGCCTCCTACGAGCAGTACTTC. This encodes CASRDFWTAASYEQYF.

The genes are TRBV5-4 and TRBJ2-1; 10 bases map to TRBD2. V lost 1 base to trimming and J lost 2 bases; unmatched junction nucleotides: 6. Germline CDR1 is SGHNT and CDR2 is YYREEE (reference sequence). The length of the CDR3 is 17 residues. CDR3 bases: TGTGCCAGCAGCTTGTCTAGCGGGAGAGTAACCTACAATGAGCAGTTCTTC. Translated: CASSLSSGRVTYNEQFF.

The V and J genes are TRBV30 and TRBJ2-7; 12 nucleotides match TRBD2. The CDR3 consists of 14 residues. The germline CDR1 and CDR2 sequences are GTSNPN and SVGIG (reference sequence). The ends lost 6 bases at V and 12 bases at J; junction bases unmatched: 15. Here the CDR3 DNA reads TGTGCCTGCTCGGTTTCTAGCGGGAGGGCCTTGGGGTACTTC. Amino acid sequence: CACSVSSGRALGYF.

CDR3 residues: CASSYSLGQGYEKLFF. CDR3 sequence (DNA): TGTGCCAGCAGTTACTCGTTAGGACAGGGGTATGAAAAACTGTTTTTT. The chain recombines TRBV6-2 or TRBV6-3 with TRBJ1-4, with 9 bases fitting TRBD1. The J segment lost 6 bases and the V segment lost 0 bases, leaving 5 bases of the junction unmatched. The CDR3 is 16 residues long. CDR1 MNHEY and CDR2 SVGEGT come from the germline V gene.

Written as DNA, the CDR3 is TGTGCCAGCAGCAAAAGACTAGCGCCAGATACGCAGTATTTT. Translating it yields CASSKRLAPDTQYF. The chain couples TRBV6-2 or TRBV6-3 to TRBJ2-3; 8 bases match TRBD2. Germline CDR1 is MNHEY and CDR2 is SVGEGT. V lost 6 bases and J lost 4; bases outside the gene matches: 6. This CDR3 has 14 residues.

The chain recombines TRBV6-5 with TRBJ2-3, with D possibly matching TRBD1 (7 bases). Germline V CDR1 and CDR2: MNHEY, SVGAGI. V dropped 11 bases and J dropped 2 bases, with 14 bases sitting between them. This CDR3 is built from 13 residues. The CDR3 protein is CAGRDSFTDTQYF. The CDR3 nucleotides read TGTGCCGGGCGGGACAGCTTCACAGATACGCAGTATTTT.

J is TRBJ1-3 and V is TRBV19; TRBD1 agrees at 7 bases. This CDR3 is built from 13 residues. V shed 8 bases and J 7 bases; nucleotides not matched to a gene: 8. Germline CDR1 is LNHDA and CDR2 is SQIVND (reference sequence). The CDR3 loop reads CASGNRGMNTIYF. Written as DNA, the CDR3 is TGTGCCAGTGGAAACAGGGGAATGAACACCATATATTTT.

This clone has just a few counts. This chain joins TRBV6-4 and TRBJ2-3; D may be TRBD2 (6 bases). There are 15 residues in the CDR3. Trimming cost V 0 bases and J 5 bases, with 12 bases left between them. Germline V gene data show CDR1 as MRHNA and CDR2 as SNTAGT. The CDR3 DNA reads TGTGCCAGCAGTGACTCGGCGGGAAAAAAAGATACGCAGTATTTT. Encoded protein: CASSDSAGKKDTQYF.

The J gene is TRBJ2-7, the V gene TRBV5-6; 7 bases agree with TRBD2. The CDR3 contains 15 residues. CDR1 is SGHDT and CDR2 is YYEEEE in the germline V gene. The trim removed 4 bases at V and 5 bases at J, leaving 12 bases unmatched. The CDR3 region has the DNA TGTGCCAGCAGCCCACTAGGACTAGTGGGGCACGAGCAGTACTTC. This translates into CASSPLGLVGHEQYF.

This clone showed up just a few times. This chain links TRBV19 with TRBJ1-6; 11 nucleotides agree with TRBD1. V trimming: 4 bases; J trimming: 7 bases; junction bases outside the gene matches: 6. Germline CDR1 and CDR2: LNHDA and SQIVND (reference sequence). This CDR3 contains 16 residues. This CDR3 reads CASSTRTGGRNSPLHF. Written as DNA, the CDR3 is TGTGCCAGTAGTACCCGGACAGGGGGCAGGAATTCACCCCTCCACTTT.

The chain carries TRBV28 and TRBJ2-7, with a possible D match to TRBD2 (5 bases). This CDR3 has 16 residues. From germline, CDR1 is MDHEN and CDR2 SYDVKM. V lost 4 bases and J 0 bases, leaving 16 bases between the germline ends. As DNA, the CDR3 is TGTGCCAGCAGTTGGTTAGTGGGAGACATCTCCTACGAGCAGTACTTC. Amino acids: CASSWLVGDISYEQYF.

The chain links TRBV29-1 to TRBJ1-1; D unclear. Germline CDR1 is SQVTM and CDR2 is ANQGSEA. The CDR3 covers 12 residues. V was clipped by 0 bases and J by 1 base, with 3 bases between them. DNA of the CDR3: TGCAGCGTTGAAGATAGGAACACTGAAGCTTTCTTT. This sequence encodes CSVEDRNTEAFF.

The chain links TRBV5-1 to TRBJ1-2; D ambiguous. This CDR3 contains 15 residues. The germline CDR1 and CDR2 sequences are SGHRS and YFSETQ. The V and J ends lost 0 bases and 8 bases respectively, with 17 bases between them. CDR3: CASSLAVGLRTGYTF. The CDR3 nucleotides read TGCGCCAGCAGCTTGGCCGTAGGACTTCGCACGGGCTACACCTTC.